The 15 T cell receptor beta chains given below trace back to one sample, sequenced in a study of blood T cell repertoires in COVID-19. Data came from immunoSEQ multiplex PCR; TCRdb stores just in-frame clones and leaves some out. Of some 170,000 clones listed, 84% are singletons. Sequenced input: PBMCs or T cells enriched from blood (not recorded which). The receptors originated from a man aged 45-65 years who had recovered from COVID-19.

The CDR3 nucleotides read TGTGCCAGCAGCAGCGGGACAGGGGGCAACCCTGAAGCTTTCTTT. This translates into CASSSGTGGNPEAFF. The rearrangement uses TRBV5-4 and TRBJ1-1; TRBD1 agrees at 12 bases. Trimming took 4 bases from V and 6 from J; bases not matched to a gene: 7. CDR1 and CDR2 from the germline V gene are SGHNT and YYREEE (reference sequence). The CDR3 totals 15 residues.

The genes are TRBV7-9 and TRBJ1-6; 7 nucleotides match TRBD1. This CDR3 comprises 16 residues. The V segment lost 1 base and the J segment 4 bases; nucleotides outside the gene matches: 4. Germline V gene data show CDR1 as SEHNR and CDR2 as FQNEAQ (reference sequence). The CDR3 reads CASSLGGTDYNSPLHF. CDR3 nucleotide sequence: TGTGCCAGCAGCTTAGGAGGGACAGATTATAATTCACCCCTCCACTTT.

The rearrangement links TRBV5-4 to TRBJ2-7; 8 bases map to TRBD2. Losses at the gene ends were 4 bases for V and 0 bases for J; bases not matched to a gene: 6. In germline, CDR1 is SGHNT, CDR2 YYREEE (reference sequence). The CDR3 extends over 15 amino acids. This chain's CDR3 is CASSVSGGSSYEQYF. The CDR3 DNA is TGTGCCAGCAGCGTCTCGGGGGGGAGCTCCTACGAGCAGTACTTC.

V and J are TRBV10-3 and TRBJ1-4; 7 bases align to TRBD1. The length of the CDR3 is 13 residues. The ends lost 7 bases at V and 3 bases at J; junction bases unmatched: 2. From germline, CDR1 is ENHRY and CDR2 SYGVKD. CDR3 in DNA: TGTGCCATCAAAGGGGGCCCTAATGAAAAACTGTTTTTT. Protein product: CAIKGGPNEKLFF.

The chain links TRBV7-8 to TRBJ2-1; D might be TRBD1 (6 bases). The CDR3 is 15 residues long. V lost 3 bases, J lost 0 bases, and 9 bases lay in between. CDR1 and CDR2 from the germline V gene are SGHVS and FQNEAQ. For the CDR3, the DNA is TGTGCCAGCAGCTTGGACAGAAACTCCTACAATGAGCAGTTCTTC. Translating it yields CASSLDRNSYNEQFF. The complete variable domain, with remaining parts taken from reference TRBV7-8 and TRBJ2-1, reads GAGVSQSPRYKVAKRGQDVALRCDPISGHVSLFWYQQALGQGPEFLTYFQNEAQLDKSGLPSDRFFAERPEGSVSTLKIQRTQQEDSAVYLCASSLDRNSYNEQFFGPGTRLTVL.

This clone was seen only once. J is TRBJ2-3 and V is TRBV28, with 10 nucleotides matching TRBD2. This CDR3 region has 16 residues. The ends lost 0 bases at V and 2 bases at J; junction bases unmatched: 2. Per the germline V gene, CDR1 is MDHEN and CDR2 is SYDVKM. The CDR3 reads CASSLWSGGATDTQYF. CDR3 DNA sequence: TGTGCCAGCAGTTTATGGAGCGGGGGGGCCACAGATACGCAGTATTTT.

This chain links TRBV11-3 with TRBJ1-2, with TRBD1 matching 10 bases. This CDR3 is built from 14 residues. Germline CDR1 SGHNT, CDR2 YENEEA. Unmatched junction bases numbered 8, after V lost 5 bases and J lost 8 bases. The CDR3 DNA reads TGTGCCAGCAGCCCCGGGACAGGGGTAGGAGGCTACACCTTC. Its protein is CASSPGTGVGGYTF. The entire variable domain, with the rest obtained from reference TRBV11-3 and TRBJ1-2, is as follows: EAGVVQSPRYKIIEKKQPVAFWCNPISGHNTLYWYLQNLGQGPELLIRYENEEAVDDSQLPKDRFSAERLKGVDSTLKIQPAELGDSAVYLCASSPGTGVGGYTFGSGTRLTVV.

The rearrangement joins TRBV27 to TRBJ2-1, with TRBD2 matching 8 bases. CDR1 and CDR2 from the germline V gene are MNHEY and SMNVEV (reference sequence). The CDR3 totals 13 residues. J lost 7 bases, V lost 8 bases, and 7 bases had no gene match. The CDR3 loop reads CASGTGGLNEQFF. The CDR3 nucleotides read TGTGCCAGCGGAACGGGGGGGCTTAATGAGCAGTTCTTC.

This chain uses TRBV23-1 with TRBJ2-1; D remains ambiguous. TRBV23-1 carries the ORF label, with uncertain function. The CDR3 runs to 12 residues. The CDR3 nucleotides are TGCGTCCGTAGGAGTACTTACAATGAGCAGTTCTTC. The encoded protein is CVRRSTYNEQFF.

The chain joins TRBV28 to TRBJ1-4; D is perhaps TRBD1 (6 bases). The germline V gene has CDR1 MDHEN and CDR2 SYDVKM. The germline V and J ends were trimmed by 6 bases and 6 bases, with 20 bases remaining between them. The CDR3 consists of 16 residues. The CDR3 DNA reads TGTGCCAGCAGCACCGCAACCGGGACACGGTATGAAAAACTGTTTTTT. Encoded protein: CASSTATGTRYEKLFF.

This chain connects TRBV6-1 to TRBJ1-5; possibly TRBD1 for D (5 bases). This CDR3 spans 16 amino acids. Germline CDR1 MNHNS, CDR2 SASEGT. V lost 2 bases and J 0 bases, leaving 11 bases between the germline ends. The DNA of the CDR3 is TGTGCCAGCAGTGAAAGGCCAGGGTATAGCAATCAGCCCCAGCATTTT. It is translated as CASSERPGYSNQPQHF.

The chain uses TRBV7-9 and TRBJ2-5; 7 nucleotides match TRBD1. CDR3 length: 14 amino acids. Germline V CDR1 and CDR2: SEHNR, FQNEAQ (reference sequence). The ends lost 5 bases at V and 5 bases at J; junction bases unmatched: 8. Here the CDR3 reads CASSPDRAPETQYF. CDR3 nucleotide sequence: TGTGCCAGCAGCCCAGACAGGGCTCCGGAGACCCAGTACTTC.

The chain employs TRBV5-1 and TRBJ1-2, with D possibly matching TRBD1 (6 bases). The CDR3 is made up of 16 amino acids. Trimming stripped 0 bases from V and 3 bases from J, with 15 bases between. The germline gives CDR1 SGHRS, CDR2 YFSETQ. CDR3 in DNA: TGCGCCAGCAGCTTGGCCGGGACAAAGGACGACTATGGCTACACCTTC. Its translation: CASSLAGTKDDYGYTF.

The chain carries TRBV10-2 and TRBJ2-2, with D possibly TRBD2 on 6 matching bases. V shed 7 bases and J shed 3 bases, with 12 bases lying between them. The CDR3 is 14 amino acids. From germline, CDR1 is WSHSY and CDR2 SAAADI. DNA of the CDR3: TGCGCCAGCAATTGGGGGGAGGACACCGGGGAGCTGTTTTTT. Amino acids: CASNWGEDTGELFF.

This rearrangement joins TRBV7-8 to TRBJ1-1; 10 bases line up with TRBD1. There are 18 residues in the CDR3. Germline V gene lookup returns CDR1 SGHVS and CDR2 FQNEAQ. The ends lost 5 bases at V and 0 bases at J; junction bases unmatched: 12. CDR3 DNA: TGTGCCAGCAGCCCACAGAGACAGGGGGCTAGGATGAACACTGAAGCTTTCTTT. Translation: CASSPQRQGARMNTEAFF.